This is a list of T cell receptor beta chains from one sample in a study of control samples from healthy donors and cancer patients. Libraries were prepared by immunoSEQ multiplex PCR; TCRdb keeps only in-frame clonotypes and omits some of them. The table shows around 130,000 clones, with more than 85% occurring only once. Sequences were obtained from PBMCs. The receptors derive from a man in his fifties with head and neck cancer. CDR3s include the opening cysteine and the closing phenylalanine or tryptophan.

J	V	CDR3
TRBJ1-5	TRBV6-5	CASSSGTGAAYQPQHF
TRBJ2-3	TRBV3-1/TRBV3-2	CASSQIPEADTQYF
TRBJ2-7	TRBV7-2	CASSWGLGSSYEQYF
TRBJ1-1	TRBV6-1	CASSEAWDGRTEAFF
TRBJ2-3	TRBV11-2	CASSLDALGSNTDTQYF
TRBJ1-1	TRBV11-2	CASSLGRGLDTEAFF
TRBJ1-2	TRBV7-2	CASSLAPGNYGYTF
TRBJ2-5	TRBV5-4	CASSLGWARETQYF
TRBJ2-4	TRBV5-5	CASSSQTGSGNIQYF
TRBJ1-5	TRBV4-2	CASSQDNRRFNQPQHF
TRBJ1-4	TRBV7-9	CASSRWDRMGEKLFF
TRBJ1-1	TRBV15	CATSRDYTEAFF
TRBJ1-6	TRBV12-3/TRBV12-4	CASRGGSVSPLHF
TRBJ2-1	TRBV2	CASSLLAGGLGDEQFF
TRBJ2-5	TRBV11-2	CASSFGHQETQYF
TRBJ2-7	TRBV5-4	CASSPRVGAATYEQYF
TRBJ1-1	TRBV30	CAWSEGLNTEAFF
TRBJ1-2	TRBV5-8	CASSATTGQGLHGYTF
TRBJ2-7	TRBV4-3	CASSLGQGAIEQYF
TRBJ2-1	TRBV10-3	CAIKEERERNEQFF
TRBJ1-6	TRBV5-1	CASSLVGGRGDSPLHF
TRBJ2-1	TRBV4-2	CASSPSSGGAGYNEQFF
TRBJ1-3	TRBV7-9	CASSRTSSGNTIYF
TRBJ2-7	TRBV18	CASSGPSSSYEQYF
TRBJ2-3	TRBV7-9	CASSLGTLVSTDTQYF
TRBJ2-1	TRBV7-3	CASSLGAGAHNEQFF
TRBJ2-3	TRBV7-9	CASSISGATDTQYF
TRBJ1-2	TRBV7-9	CASNARDGQYGYTF
TRBJ1-4	TRBV2	CASSEREQRNEKLFF
TRBJ1-1	TRBV30	CAWSVRRGTEAFF
TRBJ2-6	TRBV18	CASSPVHLLSGANVLTF
TRBJ2-1	TRBV29-1	CSVETRMRSYNEQFF
TRBJ2-7	TRBV2	CASSPTSGGPYEQYF
TRBJ2-1	TRBV12-3/TRBV12-4	CASSLIAREQFF
TRBJ2-3	TRBV9	CASSPGYGTDTQYF
TRBJ1-2	TRBV30	CAWGLVNYGYTF
TRBJ1-1	TRBV18	CASSPPGSYSRTEAFF
TRBJ1-5	TRBV19	CASSWGLSNQPQHF
TRBJ2-3	TRBV2	CASSEAGARTDTQYF
TRBJ1-3	TRBV18	CASSPRTAGNTIYF
TRBJ2-7	TRBV18	CASSPEGPNLSYEQYF
TRBJ1-1	TRBV18	CASSPTPGGTTEAFF
TRBJ2-3	TRBV4-3	CASSQDPSGWGSTDTQYF
TRBJ1-1	TRBV6-2/TRBV6-3	CASSAHRTVNTEAFF
TRBJ1-1	TRBV7-2	CASSLAGNTEAFF
TRBJ2-3	TRBV30	CAWKGGAPQGADTQYF
TRBJ1-6	TRBV30	CAWSLLQGASYNSPLHF
TRBJ2-2	TRBV7-3	CASSLEGYGELFF
TRBJ2-7	TRBV5-1	CASSWGGYEQYF